This TCR beta chain was captured in a study of Graves' ophthalmopathy and Graves' hyperthyroidism. Study results and caveats: Forecasting of ophthalmopathy progression by the model achieved roughly 69% sensitivity and less than 80% specificity.

The CDR3 is 15 residues long. CDR1 is SNHLY, CDR2 FYNNEI, per germline. V dropped 1 base and J dropped 8 bases, with 12 bases sitting between them. Amplification targeted the TCR beta CDR3 regions, with RNA transcripts as the source material. The first-round RT-PCR employed HTBI primers together with the Qiagen OneStep RT-PCR kit. A multiplex PCR was then performed as the second round. TCRdb recomputed calls from the multiplex PCR reads with MiXCR, one row per CDR3 protein. There are 300,000 to 400,000 distinct CDR3 sequences in the sample; about 17% occur only once, and about 2.4% lies in the top ten. The sample holds many counts of this clonotype. Its antigen remains unidentified. Hyperthyroidism showing no ophthalmopathy within 18 months of follow-up was stable. Certain patients, namely those with other autoimmune diseases, uncontrolled infections, pregnancy or lactation, were excluded. PBMCs had their origin in fresh peripheral blood (approximately 9.7 ml).

The rearrangement links TRBV2 to TRBJ1-6; a possible D gene is TRBD1 (5 bases). The specimen was peripheral blood. This receptor was identified in an adult woman with stable Graves' hyperthyroidism. In DNA form, the CDR3 reads TGTGCCAGCAGTGAAGTATCCAGGGTGGATTCACCCCTCCACTTT. Translation: CASSEVSRVDSPLHF.